Given below is one TCR beta chain in context. The entry originates in a study of blood T cell repertoires in COVID-19. Produced via immunoSEQ multiplex PCR; TCRdb's table is partial and in-frame only. In the table there are fewer than 35,000 clones, around 80% of which are singletons. The germline gives CDR1 KGHSH, CDR2 LQKENI. V lost 6 bases to trimming and J lost 7 bases; unmatched junction nucleotides: 8. The CDR3 is made up of 15 amino acids. Sequenced input: peripheral blood. The origin of this receptor is a human donor in a cohort sampled during active COVID-19. The J gene is TRBJ2-2, the V gene TRBV18; the match to TRBD1 covers 10 bases. The CDR3 coding sequence is TGTGCCAGCTCGCCGGGACAGGGGTTCGGCGGGGAGCTGTTTTTT. Protein sequence: CASSPGQGFGGELFF.